A selection of T cell receptor beta chains follows, all from one sample in a study of cytomegalovirus exposure and HLA in healthy donors. Produced via immunoSEQ multiplex PCR; TCRdb's table is partial and in-frame only. The repertoire table contains under 200,000 clones. Sequenced sample: PBMCs. The source of these receptors is a man younger than 45 in good health and CMV-seronegative. Both conserved end residues are part of each CDR3. The D gene is left open where the match is weak.

v_call	j_call	d_call	cdr3_nt	cdr3_aa
TRBV27	TRBJ2-7	TRBD2	TGTGCCAGCAGTCCCAGCGGGATCACCTACGAGCAGTACTTC	CASSPSGITYEQYF
TRBV4-1	TRBJ2-2	TRBD2	TGCGCCAGCAGCCAAGATTCCTATGGGACTAGCTATACCGGGGAGCTGTTTTTT	CASSQDSYGTSYTGELFF
TRBV9	TRBJ1-2	.	TGTGCCAGCAGCGTAGCGGGAGGATACGATTGGGGTTTC	CASSVAGGYDWGF
TRBV5-1	TRBJ1-3	.	TGCGCCAGCAGAACAGGTCTAGATTCTGGAAACACCATATATTTT	CASRTGLDSGNTIYF
TRBV5-4	TRBJ2-1	TRBD2	TGTGCCAGCAGCTTGACTAGCGGGAGGAACAATGAGCAGTTCTTC	CASSLTSGRNNEQFF
TRBV6-5	TRBJ1-5	.	TGTGCCAGCTATGGAGGATCTGGGCCCCAGCATTTT	CASYGGSGPQHF
TRBV18	TRBJ2-1	.	TGTGCCAGCTCACCAACGCCAGGGGACGATGAGCAGTTCTTC	CASSPTPGDDEQFF
TRBV5-1	TRBJ2-7	.	TGCGCCAGCAGCCGATCCGGGCAGGGAAGTAACGAGCAGTACTTC	CASSRSGQGSNEQYF
TRBV11-2	TRBJ2-7	TRBD2	TGTGCCAGCAGCCCAGGGACTAGCGGGAGCTACGAGCAGTACTTC	CASSPGTSGSYEQYF
TRBV7-7	TRBJ2-1	TRBD2	TGTGCCAGCAGCTTAAGCCCGGGAGGGTACAATGAGCAGTTCTTC	CASSLSPGGYNEQFF
TRBV5-1	TRBJ2-3	.	TGCGCCAGCAGTTCCTTGGGTACAGAGGGAGATACGCAGTATTTT	CASSSLGTEGDTQYF
TRBV5-6	TRBJ1-6	.	TGTGCCAGCAGCCGCCTCGACGGAGCTTCACCCCTCCACTTT	CASSRLDGASPLHF
TRBV15	TRBJ1-2	TRBD1	TGTGCCACCAGCAGAGACCGGACAGGGGGGGACTATGGCTACACCTTC	CATSRDRTGGDYGYTF
TRBV2	TRBJ2-1	TRBD1	TGTGCCAGCAGCCAACAGGGGTCGAGCTCCTACAATGAGCAGTTCTTC	CASSQQGSSSYNEQFF
TRBV6-1	TRBJ2-7	TRBD2	TGTGCCAGCAGTGAAGCCGGGACTAGCTCCTACGAGCAGTACTTC	CASSEAGTSSYEQYF
TRBV5-8	TRBJ2-1	.	TGTGCCTTCCGGGGAGACCGGGAGAGGTCCTACAATGAGCAGTTCTTC	CAFRGDRERSYNEQFF
TRBV5-1	TRBJ2-1	TRBD2	TGCGCCAGCAGCTTGGTGGGGACTAGCGGGAACAATGAGCAGTTCTTC	CASSLVGTSGNNEQFF
TRBV25-1	TRBJ2-2	TRBD1	TGTGCCAGCAGTGCCCAGGACAGGGGGATCGGCACCGGGGAGCTGTTTTTT	CASSAQDRGIGTGELFF
TRBV27	TRBJ1-1	TRBD1	TGTGCCAGCAGGACAGGGGGCGGGTGGAACACTGAAGCTTTCTTT	CASRTGGGWNTEAFF
TRBV9	TRBJ2-1	TRBD2	TGTGCCAGCAGCGGAGACAGTTGGGGGGGGCAGTTCTTC	CASSGDSWGGQFF
TRBV5-1	TRBJ2-7	.	TGCGCCAGCAGCCCCGACAGCGAGCAGTACTTC	CASSPDSEQYF
TRBV7-9	TRBJ1-5	.	TGTGCCAGCAGCTTACAAGGGGGAGAACAGCCCCAGCATTTT	CASSLQGGEQPQHF
TRBV15	TRBJ2-3	.	TGTGCCACCAGCAGTTTCATGAGGCGGCAGGAGGATTTT	CATSSFMRRQEDF
TRBV30	TRBJ2-7	.	TGTGCCTGGAGTGTACAGACCGGGGGACCCTACGAGCAGTACTTC	CAWSVQTGGPYEQYF
TRBV5-6	TRBJ2-7	TRBD2	TGTGCCAGCAGGCGACCGGGGGGGAGCAAATCCTACGAGCAGTACTTC	CASRRPGGSKSYEQYF
TRBV28	TRBJ1-1	.	TGTGCCAGCAGTCCCGGAGGCCGGGGGGCTTTCTTT	CASSPGGRGAFF
TRBV5-1	TRBJ1-4	.	TGCGCCAGCAGCTTGGACTGGGGCCGGACTAATGAAAAACTGTTTTTT	CASSLDWGRTNEKLFF